Following are 21 T cell receptor beta chains from one sample sequenced in a study of Ad26.COV2.S vaccination and SARS-CoV-2 variants. Treatment denoted: 19 received Ad26.COV2.S at low or high dose, single or two shots; several received placebo; per-sample allocation not given. Material that was analyzed had been drawn on day 63 after the first vaccine or placebo injection. Produced via immunoSEQ multiplex PCR; TCRdb's table is partial and in-frame only. The sample has approximately 300,000 clones; 70% to 90% are singletons. The specimen comprised peripheral blood, sampled in a trial of Ad26.COV2.S vaccine versus placebo. The receptors originated from a person aged 18-65 years who received the Ad26.COV2.S COVID-19 vaccine or a placebo.

V is TRBV30 and J is TRBJ1-1; maybe TRBD1 (5 bases). Trimming shortened V by 2 bases and J by 0 bases, and 13 bases separated the two germline ends. The CDR3 loop spans 15 amino acids. Germline V CDR1 and CDR2: GTSNPN, SVGIG (reference sequence). CDR3 sequence (DNA): TGTGCCTGGAGTCCGGGGGTAGGGGTGAACACTGAAGCTTTCTTT. It translates to CAWSPGVGVNTEAFF.

The chain joins TRBV11-2 to TRBJ1-4; D is undetermined. This CDR3 has 12 amino acids. V lost 5 bases and J 8 bases, leaving 9 bases between the germline ends. CDR1 SGHAT and CDR2 FQNNGV come from the germline V gene. CDR3 loop: CASSKLGEKLFF. Written as DNA, the CDR3 is TGTGCCAGCAGCAAGCTGGGGGAAAAACTGTTTTTT.

The chain joins TRBV11-2 to TRBJ2-5; D not certain. CDR1 and CDR2 (germline): SGHAT, FQNNGV. CDR3 length equals 16 residues. Trimming left V 5 bases short and J 4 bases short, with 20 bases between. The CDR3 loop is CASSNLNVYGRETQYF. In DNA form, the CDR3 reads TGTGCCAGCAGCAACCTAAATGTGTATGGGCGAGAGACCCAGTACTTC.

The count of this clone is one. CDR3 coding DNA: TGCGCCACCCACCGGGACAGGGGCACAGATACGCAGTATTTT. Translation: CATHRDRGTDTQYF. The V call is TRBV10-1, the J call TRBJ2-3; 9 bases are a match to TRBD1. Germline CDR1 reads WNHNN; CDR2 reads SYGVQD (reference sequence). Germline trimming cut 10 bases from V and 1 base from J; bases unmatched to any gene: 6. The CDR3 has 14 residues.

The genes are TRBV3-1 (or the pseudogene TRBV3-2) and TRBJ1-6, with a tentative D call TRBD1 (5 bases). This CDR3 comprises 17 residues. V shed 0 bases and J shed 9 bases, with 18 bases lying between them. The germline V gene encodes CDR1 LGHDT and CDR2 YNNKEL (reference sequence). The CDR3, as DNA: TGTGCCAGCAGCCAAGATCGGGCAGGGACGTTTGGTTCACCCCTCCACTTT. This gives the protein CASSQDRAGTFGSPLHF.

The chain employs TRBV4-3 and TRBJ2-7, with D possibly TRBD2 on 5 matching bases. V gave up 0 bases and J gave up 4 bases, with 13 bases separating them. The length of the CDR3 is 15 residues. The V gene's germline CDR1 is LGHNA and CDR2 YSLEER. For the CDR3, the DNA is TGCGCCAGCAGCCAAGAGGGTGACACTAGTTACGAGCAGTACTTC. Translation: CASSQEGDTSYEQYF.

This clone was detected only once. This chain joins TRBV29-1 and TRBJ1-1, with 10 bases that match TRBD1. In germline, CDR1 is SQVTM, CDR2 ANQGSEA. This CDR3 is 17 amino acids long. Losses at the gene ends were 5 bases for V and 5 bases for J; bases not matched to a gene: 17. The CDR3 DNA is TGCAGCGTTCAGAAAGGGACAGGGGTCGCTCGGGGTACTGAAGCTTTCTTT. This sequence encodes CSVQKGTGVARGTEAFF. The complete variable domain, with remaining parts taken from reference TRBV29-1 and TRBJ1-1, reads SAVISQKPSRDICQRGTSLTIQCQVDSQVTMMFWYRQQPGQSLTLIATANQGSEATYESGFVIDKFPISRPNLTFSTLTVSNMSPEDSSIYLCSVQKGTGVARGTEAFFGQGTRLTVV.

V is TRBV9 and J is TRBJ1-1; D is unresolved. The CDR3 sequence is 15 residues long. CDR1 SGDLS and CDR2 YYNGEE come from the germline V gene. Trimming took 1 base from V and 0 from J, leaving 10 bases between them. The CDR3 spells CASSVILGMNTEAFF. Written as DNA, the CDR3 is TGTGCCAGCAGCGTAATCCTGGGGATGAACACTGAAGCTTTCTTT.

Only one count was recorded for this clone. The chain employs TRBV4-1 and TRBJ2-3; D is possibly TRBD2 (6 bases). The CDR3 loop spans 15 amino acids. V was trimmed by 1 base and J by 2 bases, leaving 10 bases between them. Germline V gene lookup returns CDR1 MGHRA and CDR2 YSYEKL. The DNA for the CDR3 is TGCGCCAGCAGCCAAGGGGCGGGGCCCACAGATACGCAGTATTTT. It translates to CASSQGAGPTDTQYF.

The genes are TRBV7-2 and TRBJ2-7; 15 bases are a match to TRBD2. Trimming cost V 0 bases and J 4 bases; bases outside gene matches: 10. The germline V gene encodes CDR1 SGHTA and CDR2 FQGNSA. The CDR3 totals 19 residues. CDR3 DNA sequence: TGTGCCAGCAGCTTAGCTACGGGACTAGCGGGGGGAACCCGATACGAGCAGTACTTC. The encoded protein is CASSLATGLAGGTRYEQYF.

This clone was counted once. The rearrangement links TRBV3-1 (or the pseudogene TRBV3-2) to TRBJ1-4; no definite D call. The CDR3 spans 15 residues. V shed 6 bases and J shed 0 bases, with 11 bases lying between them. Germline V gives CDR1 LGHDT, CDR2 YNNKEL (reference sequence). CDR3 sequence: CASRHRGATNEKLFF. The CDR3 coding sequence is TGTGCCAGCAGACACAGAGGAGCAACTAATGAAAAACTGTTTTTT.

The chain joins TRBV3-1 (or the pseudogene TRBV3-2) to TRBJ2-1; TRBD2 matches 10 bases. This CDR3 comprises 17 residues. In germline, CDR1 is LGHDT, CDR2 YNNKEL (reference sequence). The V segment lost 5 bases and the J segment 5 bases; nucleotides outside the gene matches: 12. The CDR3 sequence is CASSKGPTSGDHNEQFF. CDR3 nucleotides: TGTGCCAGCAGCAAAGGGCCAACTAGCGGGGATCACAATGAGCAGTTCTTC.

V usage is TRBV9 and J usage is TRBJ1-5; 10 bases align to TRBD1. CDR1 and CDR2 (germline): SGDLS, YYNGEE. Trimming cost V 0 bases and J 4 bases; bases outside gene matches: 1. The CDR3 is made up of 15 amino acids. CDR3 coding DNA: TGTGCCAGCAGCGTAGGGACAGGGGGAAATCAGCCCCAGCATTTT. Translated, it gives CASSVGTGGNQPQHF.

V usage is TRBV2 and J usage is TRBJ2-1; either TRBD1 or TRBD2 may fit D (5 bases each). V dropped 6 bases and J dropped 0 bases, with 12 bases sitting between them. The CDR3 is made up of 15 amino acids. Germline V CDR1 and CDR2: SNHLY, FYNNEI. The CDR3 DNA sequence: TGTGCCAGCAGCGGGGACCGCAGCTCCTACAATGAGCAGTTCTTC. Its protein product is CASSGDRSSYNEQFF.

The rearrangement joins TRBV3-1 (or the pseudogene TRBV3-2) to TRBJ2-7; TRBD1 matches 7 bases. CDR1 is LGHDT, CDR2 YNNKEL, per germline (reference sequence). Trimming took 3 bases from V and 2 from J; bases not matched to a gene: 4. The CDR3 contains 14 residues. The CDR3, as DNA: TGTGCCAGCAGCCACTACAGGGGCACCTACGAGCAGTACTTC. The encoded protein is CASSHYRGTYEQYF.

The genes are TRBV11-3 and TRBJ1-1; D may be TRBD1 (6 bases). Trimming stripped 5 bases from V and 3 bases from J, with 10 bases between. Germline assignment: CDR1 SGHNT and CDR2 YENEEA. The CDR3 has 13 residues. In nucleotides, the CDR3 is TGTGCCAGCAGCCACAACAGGGACACTGAAGCTTTCTTT. It yields the protein CASSHNRDTEAFF.

The rearrangement joins TRBV9 to TRBJ1-1; no firm D call. The CDR3 loop spans 12 amino acids. V lost 4 bases and J 1 base, leaving 5 bases between the germline ends. Germline CDR1 SGDLS, CDR2 YYNGEE. CDR3 in DNA: TGTGCCAGCAGCCTTACGAACACTGAAGCTTTCTTT. It encodes CASSLTNTEAFF.

The chain recombines TRBV4-1 with TRBJ1-5; D unresolved. V shed 0 bases and J shed 7 bases, with 7 bases lying between them. The germline gives CDR1 MGHRA, CDR2 YSYEKL. The CDR3 covers 13 residues. The CDR3 DNA reads TGCGCCAGCAGCCAAGATGGAGCCCAGCCCCAGCATTTT. Translation: CASSQDGAQPQHF.

The rearrangement joins TRBV19 to TRBJ2-3; TRBD1 or TRBD2 may be the D gene (5 bases each). Germline V lookup: CDR1 LNHDA, CDR2 SQIVND (reference sequence). V was cut by 4 bases and J by 1 base, with 6 bases left in between. The CDR3 extends over 13 amino acids. Here the CDR3 reads CASSTGRTDTQYF. The CDR3 DNA reads as TGTGCCAGTAGTACGGGGCGCACAGATACGCAGTATTTT. The complete variable domain, with remaining parts taken from reference TRBV19 and TRBJ2-3, reads DGGITQSPKYLFRKEGQNVTLSCEQNLNHDAMYWYRQDPGQGLRLIYYSQIVNDFQKGDIAEGYSVSREKKESFPLTVTSAQKNPTAFYLCASSTGRTDTQYFGPGTRLTVL.

The J gene is TRBJ1-3, the V gene TRBV6-2 or TRBV6-3; tentative D call: TRBD1 (6 bases). V lost 2 bases, J lost 7 bases, and 12 bases lay in between. The V gene's germline CDR1 is MNHEY and CDR2 SVGEGT. This CDR3 has 14 amino acids. This CDR3 is CASSYGDTRNTIYF. DNA for the CDR3: TGTGCCAGCAGTTACGGGGACACCCGGAACACCATATATTTT.

This clone has just one count. The V call is TRBV6-5, the J call TRBJ2-2, with D unclear. Germline CDR1 reads MNHEY; CDR2 reads SVGAGI. Trimming removed 6 bases at V and 3 bases at J, with 8 bases between. This CDR3 has 13 amino acids. The CDR3 DNA reads TGTGCCAGCAGGCCCGACTACACCGGGGAGCTGTTTTTT. Translated, it gives CASRPDYTGELFF.